This is a list of T cell receptor beta chains from one sample in a study of blood T cell repertoires in COVID-19. Clones were sequenced by immunoSEQ multiplex PCR, and TCRdb holds only the in-frame ones, with some missing. The data hold approximately 140,000 clones, with approximately 92% observed a single time. The specimen sequenced was peripheral blood. These receptors were collected from a man aged 18 to 30 with COVID-19, enrolled during active disease. Both conserved end residues are part of each CDR3. A D gene is named only where the DNA matches it firmly. Where a row states a size, it is once, few, many or the class of an expanded clone; other rows omit it.

clone size: .
V gene: TRBV10-3
D gene: .
J gene: TRBJ1-2
CDR3 protein: CAIRVPPSPTDRGSYGYTF
CDR3 DNA: TGTGCCATCAGGGTACCCCCCTCACCAACAGACCGAGGGAGCTATGGCTACACCTTC

clone size: .
V gene: TRBV19
D gene: .
J gene: TRBJ1-2
CDR3 protein: CASSRTPGQRYGYTF
CDR3 DNA: TGTGCCAGTAGTAGGACCCCGGGACAAAGATATGGCTACACCTTC

clone size: once
V gene: TRBV6-2/TRBV6-3
D gene: TRBD1
J gene: TRBJ2-7
CDR3 protein: CASSYTGQGIEQYF
CDR3 DNA: TGTGCCAGCAGTTACACGGGACAGGGTATCGAGCAGTACTTC

clone size: .
V gene: TRBV28
D gene: .
J gene: TRBJ2-3
CDR3 protein: CASRGGGTDTQYF
CDR3 DNA: TGTGCCAGCAGAGGCGGGGGCACAGATACGCAGTATTTT

clone size: .
V gene: TRBV5-6
D gene: .
J gene: TRBJ1-2
CDR3 protein: CASSLGRSDYGYTF
CDR3 DNA: TGTGCCAGCAGCTTGGGAAGAAGCGACTATGGCTACACCTTC

clone size: .
V gene: TRBV6-5
D gene: .
J gene: TRBJ1-1
CDR3 protein: CASSYDAGGTEAFF
CDR3 DNA: TGTGCCAGCAGTTACGACGCGGGCGGGACTGAAGCTTTCTTT

clone size: .
V gene: TRBV28
D gene: TRBD2
J gene: TRBJ2-3
CDR3 protein: CASTSLAGGTDTQYF
CDR3 DNA: TGTGCCAGCACTTCACTAGCGGGAGGGACAGATACGCAGTATTTT

clone size: .
V gene: TRBV28
D gene: .
J gene: TRBJ1-5
CDR3 protein: CASSSGGSNQPQHF
CDR3 DNA: TGTGCCAGCAGCTCCGGGGGAAGCAATCAGCCCCAGCATTTT

clone size: .
V gene: TRBV5-6
D gene: .
J gene: TRBJ2-1
CDR3 protein: CASSLAGAGLGDNEQFF
CDR3 DNA: TGTGCCAGCAGCTTGGCCGGTGCGGGTTTAGGAGACAATGAGCAGTTCTTC

clone size: .
V gene: TRBV27
D gene: TRBD1
J gene: TRBJ2-5
CDR3 protein: CASSSDREEETQYF
CDR3 DNA: TGTGCCAGCAGTTCGGACAGGGAGGAGGAGACCCAGTACTTC

clone size: .
V gene: TRBV27
D gene: TRBD2
J gene: TRBJ2-5
CDR3 protein: CASSPRTSGTGAQYF
CDR3 DNA: TGTGCCAGCAGTCCCAGGACTAGCGGGACGGGGGCCCAGTACTTC